This T cell receptor (beta chain) was captured in a study of blood T cell repertoires in COVID-19. Study details: T cells, B-cell-depleted T cells, or PBMCs supplied cDNA or gDNA.

CDR3 length equals 15 residues. The V gene lost 7 bases and the J gene lost 4 bases, with 19 bases spanning the gap. Germline lookup yields CDR1 MDHEN and CDR2 SYDVKM. Everyone who took part was about 18 to 89 years old, and they came from 24 US areas. Libraries were prepared by immunoSEQ multiplex PCR; TCRdb keeps only in-frame clonotypes and omits some of them. The table lists 300,000 to 350,000 clones, approximately 89% of them singletons. The V gene is TRBV28, the J gene TRBJ1-2; TRBD1 is a possible D gene (6 bases). This TCR was sampled from a man aged 25-45 years who had recovered from COVID-19. The specimen sequenced was PBMCs or T cells enriched from blood (not recorded which). CDR3 DNA sequence: TGTGCCAGCACCCCCCCCAGGGGCGCGGGCTATGGCTACACCTTC. It is translated as CASTPPRGAGYGYTF.